The 2 T cell receptor beta chains below were found in one sample sequenced in a study of shared clonotypes between healthy human individuals. Data came from immunoSEQ multiplex PCR; TCRdb stores just in-frame clones and leaves some out. The table has some 2,000,000 clones, roughly 94% seen once; the top ten hold 0.1% to 0.15%. The sequencing sample was made of naive CD4+ T cells sorted from blood. As to subset: CD45RA+ positively selected. These receptors were obtained from a man between 18 and 29 years old in good health.

The rearrangement joins TRBV7-2 to TRBJ2-1, with 8 bases lining up with TRBD2. J gave up 4 bases and V 0 bases, and 5 bases lay outside the gene matches. The germline CDR1 and CDR2 sequences are SGHTA and FQGNSA. CDR3 length: 16 amino acids. The CDR3 spells CASSLAAGAGYNEQFF. The CDR3 bases are TGTGCCAGCAGCTTAGCAGCGGGAGCCGGGTACAATGAGCAGTTCTTC.

The CDR3 here is CASSGLAGGPGYNEQFF. Here the CDR3 DNA reads TGTGCCAGCAGTGGACTAGCGGGAGGGCCGGGGTACAATGAGCAGTTCTTC. The J gene is TRBJ2-1, the V gene TRBV6-1; 14 bases map to TRBD2. Per germline, CDR1 MNHNS and CDR2 SASEGT. CDR3 length: 17 residues. V dropped 4 bases and J dropped 4; count of bases not matched to a gene: 6.